This T cell receptor beta chain was sequenced in a study of cytomegalovirus exposure and HLA in healthy donors. About the research overall: As an earlier analysis found, about 179 million T cells yielded about 120 million unique TCR beta sequences.

60 Vbeta and 13 Jbeta primers were used in PCR. Some clones are missing from TCRdb's copy, which holds only in-frame ones; the method was immunoSEQ multiplex PCR. Of 150,000 to 200,000 clones listed, roughly 79% are singletons. Study results and caveats: Available immune exposure information was restricted to CMV serostatus only. TCR association rates varied by HLA locus in a later analysis, with DRB1 highest and HLA-C lowest. The authors considered a cluster of highly shared sequence variants likely to be a sequencing artifact.

Comment on this clone: Its antigen is not known.

This CDR3 spans 15 amino acids. V was clipped by 6 bases and J by 6 bases, with 17 bases between them. Germline CDR1 reads LNHDA; CDR2 reads SQIVND (reference sequence). The chain joins TRBV19 to TRBJ1-4; maybe TRBD1 (5 bases). This clonotype was sampled from a woman aged 18-29 years in good health and CMV-seropositive. Sequencing was carried out using PBMCs. In nucleotides, the CDR3 is TGTGCCAGTAGCGGACTTGGGGGGTTTGATGAAAAACTGTTTTTT. This translates into CASSGLGGFDEKLFF. Combining the CDR3 with reference TRBV19 and TRBJ1-4 gives the whole variable domain DGGITQSPKYLFRKEGQNVTLSCEQNLNHDAMYWYRQDPGQGLRLIYYSQIVNDFQKGDIAEGYSVSREKKESFPLTVTSAQKNPTAFYLCASSGLGGFDEKLFFGSGTQLSVL.